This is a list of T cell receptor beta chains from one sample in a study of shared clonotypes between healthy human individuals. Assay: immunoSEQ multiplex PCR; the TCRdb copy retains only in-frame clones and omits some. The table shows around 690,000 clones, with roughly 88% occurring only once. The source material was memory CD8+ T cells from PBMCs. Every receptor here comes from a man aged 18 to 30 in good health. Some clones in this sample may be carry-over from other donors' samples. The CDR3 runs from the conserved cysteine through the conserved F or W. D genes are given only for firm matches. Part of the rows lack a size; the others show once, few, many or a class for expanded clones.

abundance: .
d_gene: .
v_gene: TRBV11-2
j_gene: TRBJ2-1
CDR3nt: TGTGCCAGCAGCTTAGTTTTCGTTGGGCAGTTCTTC
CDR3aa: CASSLVFVGQFF

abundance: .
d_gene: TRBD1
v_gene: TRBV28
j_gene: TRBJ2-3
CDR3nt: TGTGCCAGCAGTTTAGGCTGGACAGGGACCACAGATACGCAGTATTTT
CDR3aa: CASSLGWTGTTDTQYF

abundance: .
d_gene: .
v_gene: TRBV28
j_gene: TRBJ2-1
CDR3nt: TGTGCCAGCAGTTTATATATGCCGAGGTTGTTCGAGAATGAGCAGTTCTTC
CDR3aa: CASSLYMPRLFENEQFF

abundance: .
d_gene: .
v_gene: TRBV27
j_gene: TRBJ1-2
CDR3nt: TGTGCCAGCCGGTCGGATTCGCTTATTTATGGCTACACCTTC
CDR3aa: CASRSDSLIYGYTF

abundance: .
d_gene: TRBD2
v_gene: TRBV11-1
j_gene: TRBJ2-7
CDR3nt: TGTGCCAGCAGCCAGGGACTAGCGGGATCGGGCGGCTCCTACGAGCAGTACTTC
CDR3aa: CASSQGLAGSGGSYEQYF

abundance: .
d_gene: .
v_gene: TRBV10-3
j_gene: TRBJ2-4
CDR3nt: TGTGCCATCAGTGAGATGGGAGCGTCCATCGTAAGGGCGGAAGCCAAAAACATTCAGTACTTC
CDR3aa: CAISEMGASIVRAEAKNIQYF

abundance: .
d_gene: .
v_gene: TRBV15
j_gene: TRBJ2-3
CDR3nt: TGTGCCACCAGCATCAATTCCACGTTTGCAGAGACCGGATGGGTCGACGATACGCAGTATTTT
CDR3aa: CATSINSTFAETGWVDDTQYF

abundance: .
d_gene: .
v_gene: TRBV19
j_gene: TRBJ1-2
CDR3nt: TGTGCCAGTAGTATGGACTATGGCTACACCTTC
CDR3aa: CASSMDYGYTF

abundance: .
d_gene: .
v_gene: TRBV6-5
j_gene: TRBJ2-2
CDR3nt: TGTGCCAGCAGTTACTCTCGGGCCAACACCGGGGAGCTGTTTTTT
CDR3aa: CASSYSRANTGELFF

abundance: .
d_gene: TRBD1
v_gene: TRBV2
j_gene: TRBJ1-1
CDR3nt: TGTGCCAGCAGTACTCGGACAGGGAGGAACACTGAAGCTTTCTTT
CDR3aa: CASSTRTGRNTEAFF

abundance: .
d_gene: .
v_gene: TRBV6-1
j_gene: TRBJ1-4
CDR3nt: TGTGCCAGCAGTGAATGGTTTCAGGAGGGAAAACTGTTTTTT
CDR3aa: CASSEWFQEGKLFF

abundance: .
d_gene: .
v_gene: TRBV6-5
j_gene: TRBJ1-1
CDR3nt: TGTGCCAGCAGTTACGTCGGGCGGTTCACTGAAGCTTTCTTT
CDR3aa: CASSYVGRFTEAFF

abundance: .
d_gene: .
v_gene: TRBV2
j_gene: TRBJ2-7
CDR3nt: TGTGCCAGCGTACAGGTAAACGAGCAGTACTTC
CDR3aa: CASVQVNEQYF

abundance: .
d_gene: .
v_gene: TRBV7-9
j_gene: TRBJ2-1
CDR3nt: TGTGCCAGCAACATTAACAATGAGCAGTTCTTC
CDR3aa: CASNINNEQFF

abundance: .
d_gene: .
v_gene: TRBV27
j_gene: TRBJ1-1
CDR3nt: TGTGCCAGCAGCGACCAGGGGTGGGACACTGAAGCTTTCTTT
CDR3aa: CASSDQGWDTEAFF

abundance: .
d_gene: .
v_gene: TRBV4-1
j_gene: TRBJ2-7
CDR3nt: TGCGCCAGCAGCCAAGAAAGGCTACTCTCCTACGAGCAGTACTTC
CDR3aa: CASSQERLLSYEQYF

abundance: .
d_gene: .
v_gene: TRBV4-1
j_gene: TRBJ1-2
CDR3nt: TGCGCCAGCAGCCCAAGATTGACGGGCCCACGCTATGGCTACACCTTC
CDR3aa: CASSPRLTGPRYGYTF

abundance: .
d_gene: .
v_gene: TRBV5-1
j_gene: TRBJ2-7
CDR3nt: TGCGCCAGCAGCTTACCGACAGGCACCTACGAGCAGTACTTC
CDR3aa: CASSLPTGTYEQYF

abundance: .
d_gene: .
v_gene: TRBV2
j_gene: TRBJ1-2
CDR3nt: TGTGCCAGCAGTGAATCAACAGGAGGTCCCTATGGCTACACCTTC
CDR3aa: CASSESTGGPYGYTF

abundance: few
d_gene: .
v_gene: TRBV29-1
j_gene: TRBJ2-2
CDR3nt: TGCAGCGCCTGGTATGGTGAAACCAACACCGGGGAGCTGTTTTTT
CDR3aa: CSAWYGETNTGELFF

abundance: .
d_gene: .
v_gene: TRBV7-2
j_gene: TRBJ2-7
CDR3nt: TGTGCCAGCAGCCTAAGGCTAAGTGAGCAGTACTTC
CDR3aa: CASSLRLSEQYF

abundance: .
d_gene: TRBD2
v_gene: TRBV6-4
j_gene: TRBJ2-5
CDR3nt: TGTGCCAGCAGTACTAGCCGGGAGGCGGAGACCCAGTACTTC
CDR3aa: CASSTSREAETQYF

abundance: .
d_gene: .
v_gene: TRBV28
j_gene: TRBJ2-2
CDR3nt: TGTGCCAGCAGTTTATTTCGGGCCGGGGAGCTGTTTTTT
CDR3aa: CASSLFRAGELFF

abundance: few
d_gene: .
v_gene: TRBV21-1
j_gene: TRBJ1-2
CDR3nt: TGTGCCAGCCGGCAGGGGGGCTACACCTTC
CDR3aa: CASRQGGYTF

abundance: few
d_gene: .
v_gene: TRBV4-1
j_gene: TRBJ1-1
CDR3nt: TGCGCCAGCAGCCAAGTAGGGAACACTGAAGCTTTCTTT
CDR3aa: CASSQVGNTEAFF

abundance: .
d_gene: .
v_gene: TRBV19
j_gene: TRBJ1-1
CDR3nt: TGTGCCAGTAGTATGCAGGGCAACACTGAAGCTTTCTTT
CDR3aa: CASSMQGNTEAFF

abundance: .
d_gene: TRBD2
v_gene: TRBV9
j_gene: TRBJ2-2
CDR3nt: TGTGCCAGCAGCTTCTCGGGACTAGCGGGCGGGGAGCTGTTTTTT
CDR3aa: CASSFSGLAGGELFF

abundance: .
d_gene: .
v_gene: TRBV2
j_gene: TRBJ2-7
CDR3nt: TGTGCCAGCAGTGAAGCAGGTAGGATTAACTACGAGCAGTACTTC
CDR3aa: CASSEAGRINYEQYF

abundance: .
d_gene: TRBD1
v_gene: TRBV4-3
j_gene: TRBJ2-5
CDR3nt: TGCGCCAGCAGCCTTAAAGACAGGGGGTGGGAGACCCAGTACTTC
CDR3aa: CASSLKDRGWETQYF

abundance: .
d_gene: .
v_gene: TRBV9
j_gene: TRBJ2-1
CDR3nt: TGTGCCAGCAGCGCGACTAGTAGCCATGAGCAGTTCTTC
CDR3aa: CASSATSSHEQFF

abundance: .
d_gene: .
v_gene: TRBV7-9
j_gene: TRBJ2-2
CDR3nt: TGTGCCAGCAGCTTCCAAAGGGAGCTGTTTTTT
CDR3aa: CASSFQRELFF

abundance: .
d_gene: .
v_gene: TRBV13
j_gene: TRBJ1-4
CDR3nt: TGTGCCAGCAGCCCAGCGGTCGGTGAAAAACTGTTTTTT
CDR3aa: CASSPAVGEKLFF

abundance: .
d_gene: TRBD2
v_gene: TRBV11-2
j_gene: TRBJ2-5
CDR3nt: TGTGCCAGCAGCTTAGGGGGGGGCCAAGAGACCCAGTACTTC
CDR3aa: CASSLGGGQETQYF

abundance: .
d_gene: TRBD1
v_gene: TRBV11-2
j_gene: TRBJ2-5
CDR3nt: TGTGCCAGCAGGAACAGGGGGGCCCAAGAGACCCAGTACTTC
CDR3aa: CASRNRGAQETQYF

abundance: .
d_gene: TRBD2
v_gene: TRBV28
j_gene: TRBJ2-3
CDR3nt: TGTGCCAGCACCAAATATCCGGGACTAGCGGGAGGGCGGGGCACAGATACGCAGTATTTT
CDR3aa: CASTKYPGLAGGRGTDTQYF

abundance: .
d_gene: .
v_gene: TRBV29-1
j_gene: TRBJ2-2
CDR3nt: TGCAGCGCCGATAGAAAGGGAAGTTCCACCGGGGAGCTGTTTTTT
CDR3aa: CSADRKGSSTGELFF

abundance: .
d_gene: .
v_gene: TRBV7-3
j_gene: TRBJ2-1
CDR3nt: TGTGCCAGCAGCTTAAGTGTCTCCTACAATGAGCAGTTCTTC
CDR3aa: CASSLSVSYNEQFF

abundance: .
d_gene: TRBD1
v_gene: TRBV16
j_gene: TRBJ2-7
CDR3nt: TGTGCCAGCAGCCAATCCCCCTCACAGGGGGCCCACGAGCAGTACTTC
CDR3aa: CASSQSPSQGAHEQYF

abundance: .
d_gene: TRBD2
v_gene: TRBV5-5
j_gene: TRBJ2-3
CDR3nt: TGTGCCAGCAGCTTGGGAGGGCTAGCGGGGAGGCGTGAAGATACGCAGTATTTT
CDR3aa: CASSLGGLAGRREDTQYF

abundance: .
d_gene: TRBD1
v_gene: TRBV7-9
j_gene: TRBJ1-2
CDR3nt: TGTGCCAGCAGCTTAGCAGGACAGGGGGACTATGGCTACACCTTC
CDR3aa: CASSLAGQGDYGYTF